The 29 T cell receptor beta chains listed next were all sequenced from one sample in a study of molecular identifiers for immune sequencing clone quantification. From the PCR reads, TCRdb called clonotypes with MiXCR, one entry per CDR3 protein. The sample includes about 5,500 distinct CDR3 sequences, roughly 15% of them seen just once. The sequencing input was naive CD8+ T cells from blood, with Jurkat cell RNA spiked in. Subset in this sample: FACS-sorted CD8+CD4-CCR7+CD45RA+ naive T cells. The source is a human donor in good health. Some libraries in this study had Jurkat cell RNA spiked in.

This clonotype is medium-sized (0.01 to 0.1%). The chain carries TRBV5-1 and TRBJ1-1, with 8 bases identical to TRBD1. The germline V gene encodes CDR1 SGHRS and CDR2 YFSETQ. Trimming took 2 bases from V and 7 from J; bases not matched to a gene: 4. CDR3 size: 13 residues. CDR3 sequence reads: CASSLRTGNEAFF. For the CDR3, the DNA is TGCGCCAGCAGCTTAAGGACAGGGAATGAAGCTTTCTTT. Together with reference TRBV5-1 and TRBJ1-1, the CDR3 gives the full variable domain: KAGVTQTPRYLIKTRGQQVTLSCSPISGHRSVSWYQQTPGQGLQFLFEYFSETQRNKGNFPGRFSGRQFSNSRSEMNVSTLELGDSALYLCASSLRTGNEAFFGQGTRLTVV.

V gene TRBV6-5 combines with J gene TRBJ2-5; D could derive from TRBD1 or TRBD2 (5 bases each). Per the germline V gene, CDR1 is MNHEY and CDR2 is SVGAGI. Trimming shortened V by 2 bases and J by 5 bases, and 9 bases separated the two germline ends. The CDR3 runs 13 residues. The chain's CDR3 is CASSYQGEETQYF. The CDR3 DNA reads TGTGCCAGCAGTTACCAGGGAGAGGAGACCCAGTACTTC.

There are many counts of this clonotype. The chain links TRBV11-2 to TRBJ2-3; D is possibly TRBD1 or TRBD2 (5 bases each). The CDR3 runs to 15 residues. The germline CDR1 and CDR2 sequences are SGHAT and FQNNGV. The germline V and J ends were trimmed by 4 bases and 1 base, with 12 bases remaining between them. The CDR3 here is CASSSPLGRTDTQYF. The CDR3 nucleotides are TGTGCCAGCAGCTCCCCCTTGGGACGCACAGATACGCAGTATTTT.

In its sample, this clonotype is medium-sized (0.01 to 0.1%). This chain uses TRBV20-1 with TRBJ2-1; 10 bases line up with TRBD2. Germline V gene sequence: CDR1 DFQATT, CDR2 SNEGSKA (reference sequence). The CDR3 is made up of 14 amino acids. V dropped 2 bases and J dropped 9; count of bases not matched to a gene: 7. CDR3 DNA: TGCAGTGCTAGACTTAGCGGGGGGCTCAGTGAGCAGTTCTTC. Translation gives CSARLSGGLSEQFF.

This clonotype is large in the sample. The J gene is TRBJ2-6, the V gene TRBV28; D is undetermined. Germline CDR1 and CDR2: MDHEN and SYDVKM. The CDR3 is made up of 21 amino acids. The V and J ends lost 1 base and 1 base respectively, with 23 bases between them. CDR3 DNA sequence: TGTGCCAGCAGTTTATCCGTAACGGGCCTCCTCGTCAAATCTGGGGCCAACGTCCTGACTTTC. It encodes CASSLSVTGLLVKSGANVLTF.

Within the sample, this clonotype is medium-sized. This rearrangement joins TRBV7-9 to TRBJ1-2; D is unclear. V gave up 6 bases and J gave up 3 bases, with 8 bases separating them. Germline V gene sequence: CDR1 SEHNR, CDR2 FQNEAQ (reference sequence). This CDR3 has 12 amino acids. The CDR3 protein is CASSPVYYGYTF. The CDR3 coding sequence is TGTGCCAGCAGTCCTGTGTACTATGGCTACACCTTC.

As to this clonotype: A clone one base away is much larger, so this may be a read error. For the CDR3, the DNA is TGTGCCTGGTGTGTACTGGCGGGGGGAAGCGACGAGCAGTACTTC. It encodes CAWCVLAGGSDEQYF. V usage is TRBV30 and J usage is TRBJ2-7; 8 bases match TRBD2. CDR3 length equals 15 residues. The germline CDR1 and CDR2 sequences are GTSNPN and SVGIG (reference sequence). Supplemented by reference TRBV30 and TRBJ2-7, the full variable domain reads SQTIHQWPATLVQPVGSPLSLECTVEGTSNPNLYWYRQAAGRGLQLLFYSVGIGQISSEVPQNLSASRPQDRQFILSSKKLLLSDSGFYLCAWCVLAGGSDEQYFGPGTRLTVT.

The chain carries TRBV19 and TRBJ1-1; 8 positions match TRBD1. Per the germline V gene, CDR1 is LNHDA and CDR2 is SQIVND (reference sequence). V shed 3 bases, J shed 4 bases, and the junction held 7 bases outside the gene matches. There are 15 residues in the CDR3. Written as DNA, the CDR3 is TGTGCCAGTAGTATTACCCAGGGGGCGTTCACTGAAGCTTTCTTT. It is translated as CASSITQGAFTEAFF.

By its share, this clonotype is medium-sized. The chain has TRBV6-5 and TRBJ2-2, with D unresolved. Trimming left V 5 bases short and J 6 bases short, with 19 bases between. This CDR3 spans 16 amino acids. Germline CDR1 MNHEY, CDR2 SVGAGI. The CDR3 loop is CASSHPGVSLAGELFF. As DNA, the CDR3 is TGTGCCAGCAGTCACCCTGGGGTCAGTTTAGCCGGGGAGCTGTTTTTT.

This clonotype is labeled medium-sized. One junction end disagrees with the germline gene, perhaps due to a read error. The chain links TRBV27 to TRBJ2-3; D might be TRBD2 (5 bases). Germline assignment: CDR1 MNHEY and CDR2 SMNVEV (reference sequence). The CDR3 totals 13 residues. CDR3 in amino acids: CTSGLANTDTQYF. CDR3 coding DNA: TGTACCAGCGGTCTGGCGAACACAGATACGCAGTATTTT.

This sequence joins TRBV4-1 and TRBJ2-1; no reliable D call. CDR1 is MGHRA and CDR2 is YSYEKL in the germline V gene. The V end lost 5 bases, the J end lost 0 bases, and 20 bases lay between the germline ends. The CDR3 has 18 residues. The CDR3 coding sequence is TGCGCCAGCAGCTACCCTTTGGTGCCCGGAAGCTCCTACAATGAGCAGTTCTTC. It specifies CASSYPLVPGSSYNEQFF.

In its sample, this clonotype ranks as medium-sized. This sequence joins TRBV4-3 and TRBJ2-1, with TRBD2 matching over 11 bases. The V gene's germline CDR1 is LGHNA and CDR2 YSLEER. Germline trimming cut 0 bases from V and 8 bases from J; bases unmatched to any gene: 6. CDR3 size: 16 residues. The CDR3 spells CASSQETSGNVDEQFF. The CDR3 nucleotides read TGCGCCAGCAGCCAAGAGACTAGCGGGAACGTAGATGAGCAGTTCTTC.

The sample holds a few counts of this clonotype. This sequence joins TRBV7-6 and TRBJ2-5; D may be TRBD1 or TRBD2 (5 bases each). Germline V lookup: CDR1 SGHVS, CDR2 FNYEAQ. This CDR3 has 14 amino acids. V gave up 5 bases and J gave up 5 bases, with 15 bases separating them. CDR3 nucleotide sequence: TGTGCCAGCAGCCTGGACTGGGGCGGGGAGACCCAGTACTTC. Protein product: CASSLDWGGETQYF.

In its sample, this clonotype is medium-sized. V is TRBV30 and J is TRBJ2-1; D possibly corresponds to TRBD2 (5 bases). V gave up 3 bases and J gave up 9 bases, with 15 bases separating them. The CDR3 sequence is 13 residues long. Germline V gene data show CDR1 as GTSNPN and CDR2 as SVGIG (reference sequence). CDR3 loop: CAWRLDSLGEQFF. The CDR3 DNA sequence: TGTGCCTGGAGGTTGGACTCCCTAGGTGAGCAGTTCTTC.

By proportion, this clonotype is medium-sized. The rearrangement uses TRBV19 and TRBJ2-7; D gene ambiguous. The V end was cut by 3 bases, the J end by 1 base, with 10 bases between. The CDR3 is made up of 14 amino acids. Germline V gene lookup returns CDR1 LNHDA and CDR2 SQIVND (reference sequence). The CDR3 spells CASSMSPSSYEQYF. The CDR3 DNA sequence: TGTGCCAGTAGTATGTCGCCCTCTTCCTACGAGCAGTACTTC.

This clonotype is judged medium-sized. This sequence joins TRBV15 and TRBJ1-4, with D perhaps matching TRBD1 (6 bases). The CDR3 totals 15 residues. Germline CDR1 LNHNV, CDR2 YYDKDF (reference sequence). V lost 4 bases to trimming and J lost 8 bases, with 17 bases between them. The chain's CDR3 is CATSKERGSTEKLFF. The CDR3 DNA follows: TGTGCCACCAGCAAAGAGAGGGGGAGCACCGAAAAACTGTTTTTT.

By sample fraction, this clonotype is medium-sized. J is TRBJ2-3 and V is TRBV7-6; D is unclear. The CDR3 runs 13 residues. The germline V gene encodes CDR1 SGHVS and CDR2 FNYEAQ. Trimming stripped 5 bases from V and 0 bases from J, with 6 bases between. The CDR3 DNA follows: TGTGCCAGCAGCCAGGAGAGCACAGATACGCAGTATTTT. Residues: CASSQESTDTQYF.

This clonotype is medium-sized. The chain uses TRBV7-7 and TRBJ2-1; 9 positions agree with TRBD1. This CDR3 is built from 15 residues. Trimming took 5 bases from V and 2 from J; bases not matched to a gene: 4. Germline loops: CDR1 SSHAT, CDR2 FNYEAQ (reference sequence). CDR3 residues: CASSPGTGPYNEQFF. CDR3 coding DNA: TGTGCCAGCAGCCCGGGGACAGGGCCCTACAATGAGCAGTTCTTC.

By proportion, this clonotype is medium-sized (0.01 to 0.1%). The V gene is TRBV27, the J gene TRBJ2-5; tentatively, D is TRBD1 (6 bases). The CDR3 is 13 amino acids. Germline CDR1 is MNHEY and CDR2 is SMNVEV (reference sequence). The ends were cut back, 4 bases at V and 5 bases at J, with 11 bases in the middle. CDR3 sequence reads: CASSSQGFETQYF. The CDR3 nucleotides read TGTGCCAGCAGTTCCCAGGGGTTCGAGACCCAGTACTTC.

By share, this clonotype counts as medium-sized (0.01 to 0.1%). One end of the junction varies from germline; a read error may be responsible. The chain carries TRBV7-9 and TRBJ2-7, with 7 bases fitting TRBD2. CDR3 length: 12 residues. The germline CDR1 and CDR2 sequences are SEHNR and FQNEAQ (reference sequence). CDR3 amino acids: CASSFPTGGLCF. The CDR3, as DNA: TGTGCCAGCAGCTTTCCCACGGGGGGTTTGTGCTTC.

This clonotype is judged medium-sized. The CDR3 sequence: CASSEDRGLGEQYF. CDR3 nucleotide sequence: TGTGCCAGCAGCGAAGACAGGGGGCTAGGCGAGCAGTACTTC. V usage is TRBV9 and J usage is TRBJ2-7; 10 positions agree with TRBD1. CDR3 length: 14 residues. The germline gives CDR1 SGDLS, CDR2 YYNGEE. Germline trimming cut 3 bases from V and 6 bases from J; bases unmatched to any gene: 6. Together with reference TRBV9 and TRBJ2-7, the CDR3 gives the full variable domain: DSGVTQTPKHLITATGQRVTLRCSPRSGDLSVYWYQQSLDQGLQFLIQYYNGEERAKGNILERFSAQQFPDLHSELNLSSLELGDSALYFCASSEDRGLGEQYFGPGTRLTVT.

This clonotype was detected a few times. A clone one base away is much larger, so this may be a read error. The CDR3 nucleotides read TGTGCCAGCAGCCTAGGACCGACTCCAGGTACGCAGTATTTT. Its translation: CASSLGPTPGTQYF. The rearrangement joins TRBV13 to TRBJ2-3; D unresolved. Germline CDR1 and CDR2: PRHDT and FYEKMQ (reference sequence). CDR3 size: 14 residues.

By sample share, this clonotype is medium-sized. The chain joins TRBV2 to TRBJ2-1; D remains ambiguous. CDR1 is SNHLY and CDR2 is FYNNEI in the germline V gene. The CDR3 is 11 residues long. V lost 6 bases and J lost 12, with 12 bases in between. The CDR3: CASSRGYPQFF. The DNA for the CDR3 is TGTGCCAGCAGCCGAGGATATCCGCAGTTCTTC.

Notes on this clonotype: This may be a read error: a much more frequent sequence differs by one nucleotide. The chain recombines TRBV4-3 with TRBJ2-4, with unresolved D. Looked up from germline, CDR1 is LGHNA and CDR2 is YSLEER. The CDR3 covers 16 residues. The CDR3 loop reads CASSQDLQVAKNVQYF. In DNA, the CDR3 is TGCGCCAGCAGCCAAGATCTGCAGGTAGCCAAAAACGTTCAGTACTTC.

Judged by abundance, this clonotype is medium-sized. The chain employs TRBV19 and TRBJ2-5, with 8 bases aligning to TRBD1. The CDR3 has 13 residues. V shed 10 bases, J shed 2 bases, and the junction held 6 bases outside the gene matches. In germline, CDR1 is LNHDA, CDR2 SQIVND (reference sequence). In DNA form, the CDR3 reads TGTGCCACAGGGACAGGAGTACAAGAGACCCAGTACTTC. Translated, it gives CATGTGVQETQYF.

As to this clonotype: This may stem from a read error, because a much larger clone lies one nucleotide away. The chain employs TRBV29-1 and TRBJ2-1, with 9 bases matching TRBD2. CDR1 is SQVTM, CDR2 ANQGSEA, per germline. The length of the CDR3 is 13 residues. This CDR3 reads CSAEAGGLNEQFF. CDR3 DNA: TGCAGCGCTGAAGCGGGAGGTTTAAATGAGCAGTTCTTC.

This clonotype is labeled medium-sized (0.01 to 0.1%). The chain has TRBV7-2 and TRBJ2-3, with D possibly TRBD2 on 7 matching bases. This CDR3 has 15 residues. The germline V gene encodes CDR1 SGHTA and CDR2 FQGNSA. Trimming removed 5 bases from V and 5 bases from J, with 17 bases in between. The CDR3 DNA reads as TGTGCCAGCAGCAATTTAGGGGGGGCCGTAGATACGCAGTATTTT. It yields the protein CASSNLGGAVDTQYF. Combining the CDR3 with reference TRBV7-2 and TRBJ2-3 gives the whole variable domain GAGVSQSPSNKVTEKGKDVELRCDPISGHTALYWYRQSLGQGLEFLIYFQGNSAPDKSGLPSDRFSAERTGGSVSTLTIQRTQQEDSAVYLCASSNLGGAVDTQYFGPGTRLTVL.

Points on this clonotype: A much more abundant neighbour one base away suggests this may be a read error. Without the conserved terminal phenylalanine or tryptophan, this CDR3 likely stems from a read error. The chain combines TRBV7-9 with TRBJ2-3; no reliable D call. Germline V gives CDR1 SEHNR, CDR2 FQNEAQ (reference sequence). With 3 bases removed from V and 3 bases from J, the gap between germline ends came to 7 bases. The CDR3 runs 13 residues. CDR3 sequence reads: CASSFPETDTQYI. The CDR3 nucleotides read TGTGCCAGCAGCTTCCCAGAAACAGATACGCAGTATATT.

This clonotype counts as medium-sized. The chain carries TRBV7-9 and TRBJ2-3; TRBD1 or TRBD2 may be the D gene (5 bases each). Trimming shortened V by 5 bases and J by 0 bases, and 18 bases separated the two germline ends. CDR3 length equals 17 residues. Germline CDR1 reads SEHNR; CDR2 reads FQNEAQ (reference sequence). The DNA of the CDR3 is TGTGCCAGCAGCACCGTACTAGGGGTCCTAAGCACAGATACGCAGTATTTT. This codes for CASSTVLGVLSTDTQYF.